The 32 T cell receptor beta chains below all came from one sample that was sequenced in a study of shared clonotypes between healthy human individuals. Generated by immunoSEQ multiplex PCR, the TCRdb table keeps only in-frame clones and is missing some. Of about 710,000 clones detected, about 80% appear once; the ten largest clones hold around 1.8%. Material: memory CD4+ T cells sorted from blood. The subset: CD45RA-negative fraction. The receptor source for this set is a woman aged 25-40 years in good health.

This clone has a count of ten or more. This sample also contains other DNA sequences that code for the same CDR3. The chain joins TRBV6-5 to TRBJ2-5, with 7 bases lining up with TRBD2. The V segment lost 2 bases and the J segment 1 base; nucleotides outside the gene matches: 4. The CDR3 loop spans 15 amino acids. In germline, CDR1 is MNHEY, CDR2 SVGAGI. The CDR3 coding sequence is TGTGCCAGCAGTTACCTGGCTAGCGGCCAAGAGACCCAGTACTTC. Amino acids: CASSYLASGQETQYF.

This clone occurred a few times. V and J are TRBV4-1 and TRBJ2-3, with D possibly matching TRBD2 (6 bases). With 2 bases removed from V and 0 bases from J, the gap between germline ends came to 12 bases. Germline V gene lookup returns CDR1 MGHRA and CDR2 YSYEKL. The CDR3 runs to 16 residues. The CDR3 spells CASSQSPGTSTDTQYF. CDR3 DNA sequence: TGCGCCAGCAGCCAAAGCCCCGGGACTAGCACAGATACGCAGTATTTT.

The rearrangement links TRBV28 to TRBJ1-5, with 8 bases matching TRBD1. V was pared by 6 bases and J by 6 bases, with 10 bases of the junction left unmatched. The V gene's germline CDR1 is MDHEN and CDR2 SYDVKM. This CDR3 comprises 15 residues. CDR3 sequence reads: CASSPHQGARQPQHF. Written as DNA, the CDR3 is TGTGCCAGCAGCCCTCATCAGGGGGCGCGTCAGCCCCAGCATTTT.

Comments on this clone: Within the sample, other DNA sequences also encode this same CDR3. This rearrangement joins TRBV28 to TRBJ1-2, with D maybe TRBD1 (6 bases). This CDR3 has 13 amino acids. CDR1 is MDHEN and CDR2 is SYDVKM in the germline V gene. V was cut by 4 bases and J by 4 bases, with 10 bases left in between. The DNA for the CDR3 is TGTGCCAGCAGTTCTCAGGGGATCTATGGCTACACCTTC. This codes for CASSSQGIYGYTF.

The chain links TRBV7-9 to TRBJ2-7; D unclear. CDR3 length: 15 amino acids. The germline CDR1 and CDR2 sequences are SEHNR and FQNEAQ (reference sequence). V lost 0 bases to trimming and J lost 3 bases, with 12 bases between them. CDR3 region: CASSLAVNTDYEQYF. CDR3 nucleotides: TGTGCCAGCAGCTTAGCGGTTAACACCGACTACGAGCAGTACTTC.

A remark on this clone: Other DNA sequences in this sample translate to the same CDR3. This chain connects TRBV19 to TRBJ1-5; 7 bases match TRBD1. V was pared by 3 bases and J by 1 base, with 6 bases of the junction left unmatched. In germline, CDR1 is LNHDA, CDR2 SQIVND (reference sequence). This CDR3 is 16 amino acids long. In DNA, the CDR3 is TGTGCCAGTAGTATCCACAGGGGCCCCAGCAATCAGCCCCAGCATTTT. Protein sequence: CASSIHRGPSNQPQHF.

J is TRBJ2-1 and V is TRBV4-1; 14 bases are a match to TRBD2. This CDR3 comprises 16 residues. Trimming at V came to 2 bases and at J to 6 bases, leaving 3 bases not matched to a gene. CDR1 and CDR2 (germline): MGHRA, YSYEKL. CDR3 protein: CASSQPGLAGGNEQFF. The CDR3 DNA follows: TGCGCCAGCAGCCAACCCGGACTAGCGGGAGGCAATGAGCAGTTCTTC.

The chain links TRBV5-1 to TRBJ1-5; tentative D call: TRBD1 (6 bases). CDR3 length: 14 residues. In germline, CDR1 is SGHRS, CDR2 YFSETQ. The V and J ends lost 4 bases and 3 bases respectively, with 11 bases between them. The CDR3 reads CASSVDSLNQPQHF. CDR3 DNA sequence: TGCGCCAGCAGCGTGGACAGTCTCAATCAGCCCCAGCATTTT.

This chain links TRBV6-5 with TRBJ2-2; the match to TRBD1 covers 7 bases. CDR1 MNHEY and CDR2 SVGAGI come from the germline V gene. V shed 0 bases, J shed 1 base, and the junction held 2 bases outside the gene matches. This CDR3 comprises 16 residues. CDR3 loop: CASSYSHRGNTGELFF. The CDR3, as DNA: TGTGCCAGCAGTTACTCCCACAGGGGGAACACCGGGGAGCTGTTTTTT.

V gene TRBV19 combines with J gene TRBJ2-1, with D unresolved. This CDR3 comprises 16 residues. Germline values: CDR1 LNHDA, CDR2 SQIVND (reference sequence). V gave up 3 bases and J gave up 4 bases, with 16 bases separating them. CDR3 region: CASSMGLRMIYNEQFF. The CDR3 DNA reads TGTGCCAGTAGTATGGGATTGAGGATGATATACAATGAGCAGTTCTTC.

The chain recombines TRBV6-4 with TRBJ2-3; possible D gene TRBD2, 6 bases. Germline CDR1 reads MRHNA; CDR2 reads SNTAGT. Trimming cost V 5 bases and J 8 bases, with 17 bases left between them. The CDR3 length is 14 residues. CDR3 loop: CASSLSGEIGTQYF. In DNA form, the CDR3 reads TGTGCCAGCAGTCTGTCGGGGGAGATAGGTACGCAGTATTTT.

In nucleotides, the CDR3 is TGTGCCAGCAGCTGGGCCGGGTTGGGGGCCAACGTCCTGACTTTC. It encodes CASSWAGLGANVLTF. The genes are TRBV7-2 and TRBJ2-6; unclear D gene. This CDR3 has 15 residues. V lost 4 bases and J lost 4, with 11 bases in between. Germline lookup yields CDR1 SGHTA and CDR2 FQGNSA.

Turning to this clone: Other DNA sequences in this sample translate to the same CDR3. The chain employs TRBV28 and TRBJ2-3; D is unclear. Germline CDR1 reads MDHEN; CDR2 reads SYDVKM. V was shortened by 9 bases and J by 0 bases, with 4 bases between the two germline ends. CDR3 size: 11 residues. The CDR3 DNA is TGTGCCAGTAGTAGCACAGATACGCAGTATTTT. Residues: CASSSTDTQYF.

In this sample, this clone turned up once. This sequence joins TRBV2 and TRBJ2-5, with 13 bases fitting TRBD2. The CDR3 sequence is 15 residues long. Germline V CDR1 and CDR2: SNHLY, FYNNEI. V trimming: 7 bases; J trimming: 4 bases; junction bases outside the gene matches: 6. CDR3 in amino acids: CASNGLAGVGETQYF. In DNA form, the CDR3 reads TGTGCCAGCAACGGACTAGCGGGAGTGGGAGAGACCCAGTACTTC.

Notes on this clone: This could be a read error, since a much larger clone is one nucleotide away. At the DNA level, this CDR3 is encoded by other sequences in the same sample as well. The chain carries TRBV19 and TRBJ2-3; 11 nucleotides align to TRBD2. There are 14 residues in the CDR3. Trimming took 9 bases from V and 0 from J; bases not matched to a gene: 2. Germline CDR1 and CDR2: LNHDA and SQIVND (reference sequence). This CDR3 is CASRTSGSTDTQYF. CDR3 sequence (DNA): TGTGCCAGCCGGACTAGCGGGAGCACAGATACGCAGTATTTT.

The CDR3 sequence: CASSLDLWGVYEQYF. CDR3 sequence (DNA): TGTGCCAGCAGCTTGGACTTGTGGGGGGTTTACGAGCAGTACTTC. The V and J genes are TRBV7-9 and TRBJ2-7; D is perhaps TRBD2 (6 bases). Germline V lookup: CDR1 SEHNR, CDR2 FQNEAQ (reference sequence). The length of the CDR3 is 15 residues. Trimming took 3 bases from V and 4 from J, leaving 16 bases between them.

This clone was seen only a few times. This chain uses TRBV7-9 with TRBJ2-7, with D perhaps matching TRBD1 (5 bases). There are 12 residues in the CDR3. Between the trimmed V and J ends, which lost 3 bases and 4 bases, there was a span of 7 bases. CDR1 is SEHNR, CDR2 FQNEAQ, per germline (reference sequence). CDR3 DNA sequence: TGTGCCAGCAGCTTTGACAGATACGAGCAGTACTTC. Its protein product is CASSFDRYEQYF.

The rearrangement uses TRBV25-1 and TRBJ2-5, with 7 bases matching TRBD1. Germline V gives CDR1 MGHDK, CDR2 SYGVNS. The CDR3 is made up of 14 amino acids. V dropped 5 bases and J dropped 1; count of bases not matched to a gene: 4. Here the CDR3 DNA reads TGTGCCAGCAGTACAGGGGTCCGCCAAGAGACCCAGTACTTC. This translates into CASSTGVRQETQYF.

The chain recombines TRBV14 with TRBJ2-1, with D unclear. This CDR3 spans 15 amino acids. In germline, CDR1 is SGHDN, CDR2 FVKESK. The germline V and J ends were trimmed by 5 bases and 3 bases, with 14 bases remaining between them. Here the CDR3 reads CASSIGRSYYNEQFF. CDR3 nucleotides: TGTGCCAGCAGCATTGGGCGGAGCTACTACAATGAGCAGTTCTTC.

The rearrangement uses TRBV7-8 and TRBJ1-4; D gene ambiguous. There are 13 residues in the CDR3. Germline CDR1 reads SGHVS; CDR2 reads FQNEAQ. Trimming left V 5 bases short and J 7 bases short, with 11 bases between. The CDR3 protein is CASSKDEREKLFF. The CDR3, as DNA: TGTGCCAGCAGCAAAGACGAACGTGAAAAACTGTTTTTT.

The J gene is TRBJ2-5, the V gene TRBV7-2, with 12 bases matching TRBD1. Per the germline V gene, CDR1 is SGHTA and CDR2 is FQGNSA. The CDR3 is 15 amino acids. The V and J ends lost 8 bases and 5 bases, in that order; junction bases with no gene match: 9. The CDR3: CASSEGQGAWETQYF. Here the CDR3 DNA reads TGTGCCAGCTCTGAGGGACAGGGGGCTTGGGAGACCCAGTACTTC.

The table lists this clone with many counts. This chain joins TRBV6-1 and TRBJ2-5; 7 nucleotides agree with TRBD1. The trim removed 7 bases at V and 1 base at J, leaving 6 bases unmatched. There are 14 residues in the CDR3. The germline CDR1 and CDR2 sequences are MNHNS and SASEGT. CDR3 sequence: CASTRGGPQETQYF. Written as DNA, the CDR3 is TGTGCCAGCACCAGAGGGGGCCCCCAAGAGACCCAGTACTTC.

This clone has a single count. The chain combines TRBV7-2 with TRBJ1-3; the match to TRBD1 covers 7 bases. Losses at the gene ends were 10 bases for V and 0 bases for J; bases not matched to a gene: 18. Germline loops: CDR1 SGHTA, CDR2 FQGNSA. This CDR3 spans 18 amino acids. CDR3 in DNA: TGTGCCATCCCCGAGCCTGACCGGGGACAGACCTCTGGAAACACCATATATTTT. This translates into CAIPEPDRGQTSGNTIYF. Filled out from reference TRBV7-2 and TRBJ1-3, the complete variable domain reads GAGVSQSPSNKVTEKGKDVELRCDPISGHTALYWYRQSLGQGLEFLIYFQGNSAPDKSGLPSDRFSAERTGGSVSTLTIQRTQQEDSAVYLCAIPEPDRGQTSGNTIYFGEGSWLTVV.

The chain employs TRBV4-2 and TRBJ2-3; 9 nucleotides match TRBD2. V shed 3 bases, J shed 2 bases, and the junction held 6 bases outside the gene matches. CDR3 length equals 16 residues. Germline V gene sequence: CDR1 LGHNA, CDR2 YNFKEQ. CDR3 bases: TGTGCCAGCAGCCAGTTACTAGCGGGCCTCACAGATACGCAGTATTTT. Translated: CASSQLLAGLTDTQYF.

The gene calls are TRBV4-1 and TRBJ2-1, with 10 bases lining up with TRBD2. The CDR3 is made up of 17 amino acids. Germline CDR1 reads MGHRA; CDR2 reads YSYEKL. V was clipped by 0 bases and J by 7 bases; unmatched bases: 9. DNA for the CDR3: TGCGCCAGCAGCCAAGATTTTTCACTAGCGGGAAAAAATGAGCAGTTCTTC. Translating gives CASSQDFSLAGKNEQFF.

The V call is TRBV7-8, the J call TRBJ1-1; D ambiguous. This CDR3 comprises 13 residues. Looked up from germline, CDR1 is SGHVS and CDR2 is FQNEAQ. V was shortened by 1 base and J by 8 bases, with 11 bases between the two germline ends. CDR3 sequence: CASSLEVYAEAFF. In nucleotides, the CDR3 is TGTGCCAGCAGCTTAGAGGTATACGCGGAAGCTTTCTTT.

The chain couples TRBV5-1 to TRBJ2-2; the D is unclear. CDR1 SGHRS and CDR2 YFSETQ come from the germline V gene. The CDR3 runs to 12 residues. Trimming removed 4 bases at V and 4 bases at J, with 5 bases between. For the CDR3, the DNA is TGCGCCAGCAGCGTTCTCACCGGGGAGCTGTTTTTT. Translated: CASSVLTGELFF.

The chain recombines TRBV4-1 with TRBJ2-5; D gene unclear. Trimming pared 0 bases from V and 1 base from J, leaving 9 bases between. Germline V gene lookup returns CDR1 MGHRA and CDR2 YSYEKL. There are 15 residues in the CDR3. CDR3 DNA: TGCGCCAGCAGCCAAGACAGCCTACCCCAAGAGACCCAGTACTTC. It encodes CASSQDSLPQETQYF.

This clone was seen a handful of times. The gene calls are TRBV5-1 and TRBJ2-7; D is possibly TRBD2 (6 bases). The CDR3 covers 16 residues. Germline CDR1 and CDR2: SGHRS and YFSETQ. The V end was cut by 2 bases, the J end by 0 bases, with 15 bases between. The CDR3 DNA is TGCGCCAGCAGCTTCGGTGCCGGGAGCCGCTCCTACGAGCAGTACTTC. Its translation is CASSFGAGSRSYEQYF. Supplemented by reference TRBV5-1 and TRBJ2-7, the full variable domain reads KAGVTQTPRYLIKTRGQQVTLSCSPISGHRSVSWYQQTPGQGLQFLFEYFSETQRNKGNFPGRFSGRQFSNSRSEMNVSTLELGDSALYLCASSFGAGSRSYEQYFGPGTRLTVT.

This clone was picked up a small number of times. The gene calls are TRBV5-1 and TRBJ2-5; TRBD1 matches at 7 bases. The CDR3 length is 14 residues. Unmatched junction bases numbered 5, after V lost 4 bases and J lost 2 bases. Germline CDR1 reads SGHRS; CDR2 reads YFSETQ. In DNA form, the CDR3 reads TGCGCCAGCAGCAGACGGGACAGACAAGAGACCCAGTACTTC. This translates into CASSRRDRQETQYF. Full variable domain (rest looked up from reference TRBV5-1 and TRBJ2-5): KAGVTQTPRYLIKTRGQQVTLSCSPISGHRSVSWYQQTPGQGLQFLFEYFSETQRNKGNFPGRFSGRQFSNSRSEMNVSTLELGDSALYLCASSRRDRQETQYFGPGTRLLVL.

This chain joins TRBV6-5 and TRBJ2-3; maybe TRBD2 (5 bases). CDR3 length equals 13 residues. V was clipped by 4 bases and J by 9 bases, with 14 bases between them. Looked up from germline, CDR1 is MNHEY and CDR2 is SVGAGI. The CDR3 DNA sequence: TGTGCCAGCAGTTTTACTGAGCGGCTCACGCAGTATTTT. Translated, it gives CASSFTERLTQYF.

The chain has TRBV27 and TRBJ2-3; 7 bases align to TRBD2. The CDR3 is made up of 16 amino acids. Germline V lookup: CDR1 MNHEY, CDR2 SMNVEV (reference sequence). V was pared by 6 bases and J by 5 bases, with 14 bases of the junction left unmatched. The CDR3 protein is CASSSLGGESGDTQYF. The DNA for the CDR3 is TGTGCCAGCAGCTCCTTGGGGGGGGAGTCGGGAGATACGCAGTATTTT.